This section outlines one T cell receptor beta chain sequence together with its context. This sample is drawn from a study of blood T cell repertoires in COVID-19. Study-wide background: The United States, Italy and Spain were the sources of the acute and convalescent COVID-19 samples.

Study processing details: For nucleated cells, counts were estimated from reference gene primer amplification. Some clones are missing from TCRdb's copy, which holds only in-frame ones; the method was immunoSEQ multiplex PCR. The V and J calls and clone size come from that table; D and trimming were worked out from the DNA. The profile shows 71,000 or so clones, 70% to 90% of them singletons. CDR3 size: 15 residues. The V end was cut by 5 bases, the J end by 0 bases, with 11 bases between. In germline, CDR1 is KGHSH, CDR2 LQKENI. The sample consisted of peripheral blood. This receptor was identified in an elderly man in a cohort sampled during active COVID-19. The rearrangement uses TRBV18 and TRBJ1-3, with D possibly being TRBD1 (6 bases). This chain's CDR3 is CASSNRVGSGNTIYF. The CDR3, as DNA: TGTGCCAGCTCAAACAGGGTGGGCTCTGGAAACACCATATATTTT.